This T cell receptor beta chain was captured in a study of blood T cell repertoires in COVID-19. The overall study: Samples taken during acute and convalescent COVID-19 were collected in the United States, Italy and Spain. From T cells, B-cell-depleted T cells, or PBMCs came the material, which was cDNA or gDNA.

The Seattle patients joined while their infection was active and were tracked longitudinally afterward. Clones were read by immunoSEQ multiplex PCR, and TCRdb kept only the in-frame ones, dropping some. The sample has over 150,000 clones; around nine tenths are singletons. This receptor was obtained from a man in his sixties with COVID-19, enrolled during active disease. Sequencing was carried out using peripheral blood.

In DNA form, the CDR3 reads TGCGCCAGCAGCTTGGCCGGACAGCTCACGAGCTCTGGAAACACCATATATTTT. Protein sequence: CASSLAGQLTSSGNTIYF. V gene TRBV5-1 combines with J gene TRBJ1-3, with D tentatively TRBD1 (6 bases). This CDR3 contains 18 residues. With 0 bases removed from V and 0 bases from J, the gap between germline ends came to 16 bases. Germline V gene data show CDR1 as SGHRS and CDR2 as YFSETQ.